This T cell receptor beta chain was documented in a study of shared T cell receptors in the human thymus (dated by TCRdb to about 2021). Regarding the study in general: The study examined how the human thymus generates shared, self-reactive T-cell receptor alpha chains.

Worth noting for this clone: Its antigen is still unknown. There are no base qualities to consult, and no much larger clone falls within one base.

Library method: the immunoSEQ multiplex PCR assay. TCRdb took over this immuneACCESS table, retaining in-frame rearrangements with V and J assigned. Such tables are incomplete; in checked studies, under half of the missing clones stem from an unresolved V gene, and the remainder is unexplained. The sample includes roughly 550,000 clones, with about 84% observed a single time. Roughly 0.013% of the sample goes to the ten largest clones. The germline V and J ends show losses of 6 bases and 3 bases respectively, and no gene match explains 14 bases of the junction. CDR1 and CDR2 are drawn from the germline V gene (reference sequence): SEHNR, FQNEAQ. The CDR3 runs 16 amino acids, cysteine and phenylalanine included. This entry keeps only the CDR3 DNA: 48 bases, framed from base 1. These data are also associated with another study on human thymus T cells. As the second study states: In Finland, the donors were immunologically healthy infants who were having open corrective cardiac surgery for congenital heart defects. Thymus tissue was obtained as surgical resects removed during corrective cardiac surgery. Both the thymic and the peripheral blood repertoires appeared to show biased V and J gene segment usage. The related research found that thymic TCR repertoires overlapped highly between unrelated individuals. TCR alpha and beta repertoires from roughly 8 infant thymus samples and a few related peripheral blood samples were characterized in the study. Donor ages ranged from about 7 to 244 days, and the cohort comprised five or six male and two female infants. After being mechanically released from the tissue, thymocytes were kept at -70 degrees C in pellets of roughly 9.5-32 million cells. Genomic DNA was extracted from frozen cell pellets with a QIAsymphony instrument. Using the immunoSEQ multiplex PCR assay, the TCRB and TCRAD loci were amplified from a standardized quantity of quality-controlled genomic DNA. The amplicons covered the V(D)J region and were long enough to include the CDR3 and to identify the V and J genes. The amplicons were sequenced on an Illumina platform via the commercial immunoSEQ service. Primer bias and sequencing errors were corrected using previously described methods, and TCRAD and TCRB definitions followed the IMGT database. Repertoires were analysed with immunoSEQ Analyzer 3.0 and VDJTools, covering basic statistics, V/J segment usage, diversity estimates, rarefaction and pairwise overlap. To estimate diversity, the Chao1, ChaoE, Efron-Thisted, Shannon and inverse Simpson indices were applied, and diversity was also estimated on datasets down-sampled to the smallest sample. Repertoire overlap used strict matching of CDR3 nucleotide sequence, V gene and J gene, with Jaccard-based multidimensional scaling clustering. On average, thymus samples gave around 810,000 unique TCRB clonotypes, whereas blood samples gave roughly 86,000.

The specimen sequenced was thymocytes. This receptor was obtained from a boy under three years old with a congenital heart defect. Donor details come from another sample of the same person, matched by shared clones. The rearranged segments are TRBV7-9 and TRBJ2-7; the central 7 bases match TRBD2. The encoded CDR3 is CASRPLAASLDYEQYF. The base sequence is TGTGCCAGCAGACCGCTAGCGGCGAGCTTGGACTACGAGCAGTACTTC.